The 18 T cell receptor beta chains below were found in one sample sequenced in a study of identical twins. TCRdb fed the 5' RACE reads into MiXCR, producing one record per CDR3 protein. The sample yields approximately 1.8 million distinct CDR3 sequences, around 29% seen once. The sequencing input was cord blood. All receptors derive from a newborn girl in good health.

This clonotype was seen at least ten times. The CDR3 DNA follows: TGCAGCGTTGAAACGGCACTAGCGGCATACAATGAGCAGTTCTTC. It encodes CSVETALAAYNEQFF. The chain uses TRBV29-1 and TRBJ2-1, with 8 bases fitting TRBD2. Trimming took 2 bases from V and 4 from J; bases not matched to a gene: 7. The germline CDR1 and CDR2 sequences are SQVTM and ANQGSEA. This CDR3 spans 15 amino acids.

The chain links TRBV14 to TRBJ2-7; D possibly uses TRBD1 or TRBD2 (5 bases each). This CDR3 is built from 14 residues. CDR1 is SGHDN and CDR2 is FVKESK in the germline V gene. With 3 bases removed from V and 0 bases from J, the gap between germline ends came to 9 bases. CDR3 sequence reads: CASSHWDPSYEQYF. As DNA, the CDR3 is TGTGCCAGCAGCCACTGGGACCCCTCCTACGAGCAGTACTTC.

The sample holds a few counts of this clonotype. The chain couples TRBV20-1 to TRBJ2-3, with D maybe TRBD2 (5 bases). This CDR3 is 15 amino acids long. V was shortened by 3 bases and J by 2 bases, with 15 bases between the two germline ends. CDR1 is DFQATT and CDR2 is SNEGSKA in the germline V gene (reference sequence). CDR3 nucleotide sequence: TGCAGTGCTAGTGAAGTCGGGGATATCACAGATACGCAGTATTTT. It translates to CSASEVGDITDTQYF.

Remarks on this clonotype: An end of the junction does not agree with germline; a read error may underlie this. V gene TRBV2 combines with J gene TRBJ1-2, with D perhaps matching TRBD1 (5 bases). This CDR3 comprises 16 residues. The germline CDR1 and CDR2 sequences are SNHLY and FYNNEI. CDR3 nucleotides: TGTGCCAGCAGCGAAGGGGTGGGACGGTCCCACTATGGCTACACCTTC. This gives the protein CASSEGVGRSHYGYTF.

With respect to this clonotype: One junction end does not reproduce the germline sequence, and a read error may be involved. The chain recombines TRBV3-1 with TRBJ2-1; TRBD2 matches at 8 bases. Germline CDR1 is LGHDT and CDR2 is YNNKEL (reference sequence). CDR3 length: 15 amino acids. The CDR3 protein is CTSSQGSLTSDEQFF. The CDR3, as DNA: TGTACCAGCAGCCAAGGGTCGTTGACTAGCGATGAGCAGTTCTTC.

The chain is built from TRBV20-1 and TRBJ2-3, with 7 bases matching TRBD2. There are 16 residues in the CDR3. Germline lookup yields CDR1 DFQATT and CDR2 SNEGSKA (reference sequence). V was clipped by 3 bases and J by 4 bases; unmatched bases: 13. CDR3 amino acids: CSASLRREFPPDTQYF. The CDR3 DNA sequence: TGCAGTGCTAGTCTGCGGCGGGAGTTTCCTCCAGATACGCAGTATTTT.

With regard to this clonotype: The germline gene is not matched at one end of the junction; a read error may be the cause. The chain couples TRBV5-1 to TRBJ2-7, with TRBD2 matching over 11 bases. The CDR3 runs 14 residues. Germline V lookup: CDR1 SGHRS, CDR2 YFSETQ. The CDR3 here is CASRPTSGTYEQHF. As DNA, the CDR3 is TGCGCCAGCAGACCGACTAGCGGGACCTACGAGCAGCACTTC.

This rearrangement joins TRBV18 to TRBJ2-4; TRBD1 matches 9 bases. The J call may not be correct, given that the DNA end is closer to TRBJ2-5. This CDR3 spans 15 amino acids. CDR1 and CDR2 from the germline V gene are KGHSH and LQKENI. The CDR3 protein is CASSPTDRGRKTQYF. CDR3 bases: TGTGCCAGCTCACCAACCGACAGGGGGAGGAAGACCCAGTACTTC.

The V call is TRBV6-6, the J call TRBJ1-3; tentative D call: TRBD1 (6 bases). The CDR3 sequence is 17 residues long. Germline CDR1 and CDR2: MNHNY and SVGAGI (reference sequence). Trimming shortened V by 4 bases and J by 1 base, and 17 bases separated the two germline ends. This chain's CDR3 is CASSSRGQRRSGNTIYF. As DNA, the CDR3 is TGTGCCAGCAGTTCGCGCGGACAGCGAAGGTCTGGAAACACCATATATTTT.

The gene calls are TRBV20-1 and TRBJ2-4; 13 bases are shared with TRBD2. V shed 7 bases and J 2 bases; nucleotides not matched to a gene: 5. The CDR3 totals 15 residues. The V gene's germline CDR1 is DFQATT and CDR2 SNEGSKA (reference sequence). DNA for the CDR3: TGCAGTGAAAGGGGACTAGCGGGAACCAAAAACATTCAGTACTTC. It encodes CSERGLAGTKNIQYF.

This clonotype was seen a handful of times. The chain links TRBV2 to TRBJ1-1; D perhaps matches TRBD1 (5 bases). Trimming took off 7 bases at V and 5 bases at J, with 17 bases between the two ends. From germline, CDR1 is SNHLY and CDR2 FYNNEI. This CDR3 comprises 14 residues. The CDR3 sequence is CASKDYTGATEAFF. DNA of the CDR3: TGTGCCAGCAAAGATTATACAGGCGCTACTGAAGCTTTCTTT.

V gene TRBV2 combines with J gene TRBJ2-7, with D unresolved. Trimming cost V 6 bases and J 7 bases, with 19 bases left between them. The CDR3 sequence is 14 residues long. Germline V gene data show CDR1 as SNHLY and CDR2 as FYNNEI. CDR3 loop: CASSKTSTPNEQYF. CDR3 DNA sequence: TGTGCCAGCAGCAAGACCTCGACACCCAATGAGCAGTACTTC.

The CDR3 DNA follows: TGTGCCTGGAGTTCCGGACAGGGCAATCAGCCCCAGCATTTT. It is translated as CAWSSGQGNQPQHF. This sequence joins TRBV30 and TRBJ1-5; TRBD1 aligns across 7 bases. This CDR3 has 14 amino acids. J gave up 2 bases and V 2 bases, and 3 bases lay outside the gene matches. The germline V gene has CDR1 GTSNPN and CDR2 SVGIG (reference sequence).

The chain uses TRBV3-1 and TRBJ2-7; 7 nucleotides align to TRBD2. V shed 0 bases and J 2 bases; nucleotides not matched to a gene: 13. CDR3 length: 18 amino acids. The germline CDR1 and CDR2 sequences are LGHDT and YNNKEL (reference sequence). The CDR3 nucleotides read TGTGCCAGCAGCCAAGATACCTGGCTAGCGGTACCCACCTACGAGCAGTACTTC. This sequence encodes CASSQDTWLAVPTYEQYF.

The table lists this clonotype with a few counts. The rearrangement uses TRBV5-5 and TRBJ1-2; the D gene is possibly TRBD1 (5 bases). Germline CDR1 SGHKS, CDR2 YYEKEE (reference sequence). CDR3 size: 13 residues. V shed 2 bases and J shed 6 bases, with 11 bases lying between them. CDR3 sequence (DNA): TGTGCCAGCAGCTTTGGGACGGACGATGGCTACACCTTC. Its protein is CASSFGTDDGYTF.

The V gene is TRBV7-2, the J gene TRBJ2-3, with 12 bases aligning to TRBD2. CDR1 and CDR2 (germline): SGHTA, FQGNSA. V shed 4 bases and J 5 bases; nucleotides not matched to a gene: 4. The CDR3 covers 15 residues. The CDR3 sequence is CASSSLAGGVDTQYF. The DNA of the CDR3 is TGTGCCAGCAGCTCTCTAGCGGGGGGGGTAGATACGCAGTATTTT. Together with reference TRBV7-2 and TRBJ2-3, the CDR3 gives the full variable domain: GAGVSQSPSNKVTEKGKDVELRCDPISGHTALYWYRQSLGQGLEFLIYFQGNSAPDKSGLPSDRFSAERTGGSVSTLTIQRTQQEDSAVYLCASSSLAGGVDTQYFGPGTRLTVL.

This clonotype was recorded many times. The chain carries TRBV20-1 and TRBJ1-2; D uncertain. The CDR3 contains 12 residues. V gave up 3 bases and J gave up 5 bases, with 10 bases separating them. Germline V gene data show CDR1 as DFQATT and CDR2 as SNEGSKA (reference sequence). The CDR3 nucleotides read TGCAGTGCTAGCAGAGATGGGTATGGCTACACCTTC. This encodes CSASRDGYGYTF.

V and J are TRBV28 and TRBJ2-1; weak D call: TRBD1 (7 bases). V gave up 7 bases and J gave up 4 bases, with 17 bases separating them. The CDR3 runs to 15 residues. CDR1 and CDR2 from the germline V gene are MDHEN and SYDVKM. CDR3 protein: CASTSPGGSYNEQFF. The CDR3 DNA follows: TGTGCCAGCACCTCCCCAGGGGGGTCTTACAATGAGCAGTTCTTC.